These T cell receptor beta chains were read from a single sample in a study of cytomegalovirus exposure and HLA in healthy donors. Here immunoSEQ multiplex PCR was the method, and the copy in TCRdb shows in-frame clones only, minus some. The table records 150,000 to 200,000 clones, roughly 79% of them present only once. The specimen sequenced was PBMCs. The receptor set was obtained from a man younger than 30 in good health and CMV-seropositive. The CDR3 runs from the conserved cysteine through the conserved F or W. The order of the fields is CDR3 protein, CDR3 DNA, J gene, D gene, V gene, clone size. A D gene is named only where the DNA matches it firmly. Clone size is shown for a subset of rows, as once, few, many or a class of expanded clone.

CDR3 protein: CSARRWGVGGAFLQFF
CDR3 DNA: TGCAGCGCCAGACGATGGGGGGTGGGAGGGGCGTTCTTGCAGTTCTTC
J gene: TRBJ2-1
D gene: TRBD2
V gene: TRBV29-1
clone size: few

CDR3 protein: CASGRQGTRGYGYTF
CDR3 DNA: TGTGCCAGTGGACGACAGGGGACCCGCGGGTATGGCTACACCTTC
J gene: TRBJ1-2
D gene: TRBD1
V gene: TRBV19
clone size: NA

CDR3 protein: CASSLTVGSDTQYF
CDR3 DNA: TGTGCCAGTAGTTTGACAGTCGGCTCAGATACGCAGTATTTT
J gene: TRBJ2-3
D gene: NA
V gene: TRBV19
clone size: NA

CDR3 protein: CASSAQLVGGYNEQFF
CDR3 DNA: TGTGCCAGCAGTGCCCAGCTCGTGGGGGGTTACAATGAGCAGTTCTTC
J gene: TRBJ2-1
D gene: NA
V gene: TRBV6-1
clone size: NA

CDR3 protein: CASSLGLVGGKNEQFF
CDR3 DNA: TGTGCCAGCAGCTTAGGACTAGTGGGGGGGAAAAATGAGCAGTTCTTC
J gene: TRBJ2-1
D gene: TRBD2
V gene: TRBV7-9
clone size: NA

CDR3 protein: CASSLSGTRQFF
CDR3 DNA: TGTGCCAGCAGTTTATCGGGCACAAGGCAGTTCTTC
J gene: TRBJ2-1
D gene: NA
V gene: TRBV27
clone size: NA

CDR3 protein: CASSLTADTQYF
CDR3 DNA: TGTGCCAGCAGCTTAACGGCAGATACGCAGTATTTT
J gene: TRBJ2-3
D gene: NA
V gene: TRBV7-9
clone size: NA

CDR3 protein: CASSYPGGASYEQYF
CDR3 DNA: TGTGCCAGCAGTTACCCTGGAGGAGCTTCCTACGAGCAGTACTTC
J gene: TRBJ2-7
D gene: NA
V gene: TRBV6-6
clone size: NA

CDR3 protein: CASSPLSGNGVYEQYF
CDR3 DNA: TGTGCCAGCTCACCACTTTCAGGGAATGGGGTCTACGAGCAGTACTTC
J gene: TRBJ2-7
D gene: NA
V gene: TRBV18
clone size: NA

CDR3 protein: CAISVGTSGHEQYF
CDR3 DNA: TGTGCCATCAGTGTTGGGACTAGCGGCCACGAGCAGTACTTC
J gene: TRBJ2-7
D gene: TRBD2
V gene: TRBV10-3
clone size: NA

CDR3 protein: CSVRRAVVGDHTGELFF
CDR3 DNA: TGCAGCGTTCGGAGGGCCGTAGTAGGGGACCACACCGGGGAGCTGTTTTTT
J gene: TRBJ2-2
D gene: NA
V gene: TRBV29-1
clone size: NA

CDR3 protein: CASRVRQGHSYEQYF
CDR3 DNA: TGTGCCAGCAGGGTCCGACAGGGGCACTCCTACGAGCAGTACTTC
J gene: TRBJ2-7
D gene: TRBD1
V gene: TRBV7-2
clone size: NA

CDR3 protein: CATSSGTGFSYEQYF
CDR3 DNA: TGTGCCACCAGCAGCGGGACAGGGTTTTCCTACGAGCAGTACTTC
J gene: TRBJ2-7
D gene: TRBD1
V gene: TRBV15
clone size: NA

CDR3 protein: CASSFGGMNTEAFF
CDR3 DNA: TGTGCCAGCAGCTTTGGGGGGATGAACACTGAAGCTTTCTTT
J gene: TRBJ1-1
D gene: NA
V gene: TRBV5-4
clone size: NA

CDR3 protein: CASSPRTGVNTEAFF
CDR3 DNA: TGTGCCAGCAGTCCCAGAACCGGGGTGAACACTGAAGCTTTCTTT
J gene: TRBJ1-1
D gene: NA
V gene: TRBV27
clone size: NA

CDR3 protein: CASSTVDRGKQAFF
CDR3 DNA: TGTGCCAGTAGTACTGTCGACAGGGGAAAACAAGCTTTCTTT
J gene: TRBJ1-1
D gene: TRBD1
V gene: TRBV19
clone size: once

CDR3 protein: CASSQGDRRLDLYNEQFF
CDR3 DNA: TGCGCCAGCAGCCAAGGTGATAGGAGACTAGACCTTTACAATGAGCAGTTCTTC
J gene: TRBJ2-1
D gene: NA
V gene: TRBV4-3
clone size: NA

CDR3 protein: CASSPQILTGESTGELFF
CDR3 DNA: TGTGCCAGCAGTCCCCAGATCTTGACAGGGGAGAGCACCGGGGAGCTGTTTTTT
J gene: TRBJ2-2
D gene: TRBD1
V gene: TRBV27
clone size: NA

CDR3 protein: CASSLMRGGTDEQFF
CDR3 DNA: TGTGCCAGCAGCTTAATGAGGGGGGGTACGGATGAGCAGTTCTTC
J gene: TRBJ2-1
D gene: NA
V gene: TRBV7-3
clone size: NA

CDR3 protein: CATRDRGQNQPQHF
CDR3 DNA: TGTGCCACTAGGGACAGGGGGCAGAATCAGCCCCAGCATTTT
J gene: TRBJ1-5
D gene: TRBD1
V gene: TRBV27
clone size: NA